This T cell receptor beta chain was captured by sequencing in a study of response to subunit inactivated influenza vaccine. Each CDR3 protein is one row after TCRdb ran MiXCR on the RT-PCR reads. The sample includes more than 500,000 distinct CDR3 sequences, over 9% of them seen just once. This clonotype was detected a few times. The V end lost 5 bases, the J end lost 9 bases, and 20 bases lay between the germline ends. CDR3 length equals 13 residues. From germline, CDR1 is DFQATT and CDR2 SNEGSKA (reference sequence). The sample also formed part of further work on T cells expressing NK-cell markers. That study adds: Beta-chain TCR cDNA was generated via 5'RACE template switching with UMIs. NKG2C+ dominant clonotype frequencies in five or six donors were roughly 1.0-7.5% of CD8+ T cells. In a few donors, dominant clonotypes made up about 25-60.1% of CD3+CD56-NKG2C+ cells. The study did not resolve the HCMV specificity of expanded NKG2C+ T cell clones.

This clonotype originated in a man in his forties or fifties who received an inactivated influenza vaccine. This sequence joins TRBV20-1 and TRBJ2-7; the D gene is possibly TRBD2 (5 bases). Material: PBMCs from blood, obtained on the day of vaccination. The chain's CDR3 is CSAGGIDGSGQYF. DNA of the CDR3: TGCAGTGCTGGAGGCATTGACGGATCCGGGCAGTACTTC.